The clone carrying this T cell receptor beta chain appeared once. Its antigen is currently unknown. Method: immunoSEQ multiplex PCR; TCRdb's copy keeps in-frame clones and lacks some. This table holds 550,000 to 800,000 clones, around 72% found once. This CDR3 comprises 14 residues. The V gene's germline CDR1 is SGDLS and CDR2 YYNGEE. With 0 bases removed from V and 1 base from J, the gap between germline ends came to 8 bases. The data originate from a study of shared clonotypes between healthy human individuals. Overall study findings and caveats: Owing to a small donor count, the genetic and exposure-history diversity represented was limited. Rarefaction showed sorted-subset sequencing was incomplete despite large depth. About 5% was the fraction of naive CD4 clonotypes found shared across four donors.

Sequenced material: memory CD4+ T cells sorted from blood. Noted subset: CD45RA-negative fraction. The rearrangement links TRBV9 to TRBJ2-7; D unclear. The receptor was isolated from a woman in her thirties in good health. The DNA of the CDR3 is TGTGCCAGCAGCGTAGAGCTGAGGTCCTACGAGCAGTACTTC. Translating gives CASSVELRSYEQYF. Together with reference TRBV9 and TRBJ2-7, the CDR3 gives the full variable domain: DSGVTQTPKHLITATGQRVTLRCSPRSGDLSVYWYQQSLDQGLQFLIQYYNGEERAKGNILERFSAQQFPDLHSELNLSSLELGDSALYFCASSVELRSYEQYFGPGTRLTVT.